The 26 T cell receptor beta chains below come from one sample, sequenced in a study of blood T cell repertoires in COVID-19. Only in-frame clones appear in the TCRdb table, and some are missing; sequencing was by immunoSEQ multiplex PCR. The table includes a few hundred thousand clones, roughly 85% detected once. Sequenced input: peripheral blood. The receptors were sampled from a woman aged 18-29 years with acute or convalescent COVID-19.

The V call is TRBV2, the J call TRBJ2-1; 11 bases map to TRBD2. V lost 6 bases and J lost 5; bases outside the gene matches: 6. The CDR3 has 15 amino acids. Germline CDR1 and CDR2: SNHLY and FYNNEI. This CDR3 reads CASRIGTSGNNEQFF. The CDR3 DNA reads as TGTGCCAGCAGAATAGGGACTAGCGGAAACAATGAGCAGTTCTTC.

The rearrangement joins TRBV3-1 (or the pseudogene TRBV3-2) to TRBJ2-7; D might be TRBD2 (6 bases). Germline CDR1 is LGHDT and CDR2 is YNNKEL (reference sequence). This CDR3 spans 17 amino acids. V lost 0 bases, J lost 2 bases, and 17 bases lay in between. CDR3 nucleotide sequence: TGTGCCAGCAGCCAAGATGTTTTTCCGGGGGAGGCCTACGAGCAGTACTTC. Translated: CASSQDVFPGEAYEQYF.

This clone turned up a few times. CDR3 loop: CASRAAGNSPLHF. The CDR3 nucleotides read TGTGCCAGCCGCGCGGCAGGGAACTCACCCCTCCACTTT. The J gene is TRBJ1-6, the V gene TRBV10-3; D is possibly TRBD1 (5 bases). This CDR3 comprises 13 residues. V gave up 10 bases and J gave up 10 bases, with 17 bases separating them. Germline V gives CDR1 ENHRY, CDR2 SYGVKD.

The chain joins TRBV5-1 to TRBJ1-4; TRBD1 matches 11 bases. The CDR3 runs 15 residues. J lost 4 bases, V lost 4 bases, and 3 bases had no gene match. Germline V CDR1 and CDR2: SGHRS, YFSETQ. CDR3 amino acids: CASSGGTGGNEKLFF. The CDR3 nucleotides read TGCGCCAGCAGCGGGGGGACAGGGGGTAATGAAAAACTGTTTTTT.

The genes are TRBV28 and TRBJ1-3; possibly TRBD1 for D (5 bases). This CDR3 has 15 amino acids. In germline, CDR1 is MDHEN, CDR2 SYDVKM. V lost 8 bases to trimming and J lost 1 base, with 15 bases between them. The CDR3 protein is CASGGGEGSGNTIYF. Written as DNA, the CDR3 is TGTGCCAGCGGGGGGGGAGAAGGGTCTGGAAACACCATATATTTT.

The rearrangement joins TRBV29-1 to TRBJ2-1, with TRBD1 as a possible D gene (5 bases). CDR1 and CDR2 from the germline V gene are SQVTM and ANQGSEA. Trimming took 7 bases from V and 7 from J, leaving 23 bases between them. The CDR3 totals 15 residues. CDR3 sequence (DNA): TGCAGCGCTTCCCCCCAGGGTTTGAAATGGAATGAGCAGTTCTTC. This gives the protein CSASPQGLKWNEQFF.

This clone was detected only a few times. The rearrangement links TRBV20-1 to TRBJ2-7, with D maybe TRBD1 (6 bases). CDR1 and CDR2 from the germline V gene are DFQATT and SNEGSKA (reference sequence). Deletions cut 0 bases from V and 6 bases from J, with 6 bases between. This CDR3 region has 11 residues. The CDR3 bases are TGCAGTGCTAGAGAGGGGGCCGAGCAGTACTTC. This translates into CSAREGAEQYF.

The chain combines TRBV6-5 with TRBJ2-5; D perhaps matches TRBD2 (5 bases). V lost 5 bases to trimming and J lost 0 bases, with 13 bases between them. The CDR3 length is 15 residues. Germline V gives CDR1 MNHEY, CDR2 SVGAGI. The CDR3, as DNA: TGTGCCAGCAGTCCCGTTATCGGGAACCAAGAGACCCAGTACTTC. Its translation: CASSPVIGNQETQYF.

J is TRBJ1-5 and V is TRBV28; tentative D call: TRBD1 (5 bases). Germline CDR1 and CDR2: MDHEN and SYDVKM. The CDR3 totals 16 residues. The germline V and J ends were trimmed by 7 bases and 2 bases, with 18 bases remaining between them. The CDR3, as DNA: TGTGCCAGCATTTCGGGAGGGGATAGGCGCAATCAGCCCCAGCATTTT. Its translation: CASISGGDRRNQPQHF. Drawing the rest from reference TRBV28 and TRBJ1-5, the complete variable domain is DVKVTQSSRYLVKRTGEKVFLECVQDMDHENMFWYRQDPGLGLRLIYFSYDVKMKEKGDIPEGYSVSREKKERFSLILESASTNQTSMYLCASISGGDRRNQPQHFGDGTRLSIL.

The chain combines TRBV2 with TRBJ1-6, with a weak D call TRBD1 (6 bases). The CDR3 totals 14 residues. CDR1 is SNHLY and CDR2 is FYNNEI in the germline V gene. V gave up 4 bases and J gave up 9 bases, with 13 bases separating them. Written as DNA, the CDR3 is TGTGCCAGCAGTGCCAGGCAGGGGTTTTCACCCCTCCACTTT. Protein: CASSARQGFSPLHF.

This clone showed up just a few times. Additional DNA sequences in this sample encode the identical CDR3. The chain couples TRBV7-9 to TRBJ1-2; 10 nucleotides align to TRBD1. V gave up 5 bases and J gave up 2 bases; unmatched junction bases: 2. Looked up from germline, CDR1 is SEHNR and CDR2 is FQNEAQ (reference sequence). The CDR3 is 14 residues long. CDR3 residues: CASSPGQGNYGYTF. For the CDR3, the DNA is TGTGCCAGCAGCCCGGGACAGGGGAACTATGGCTACACCTTC.

A word on this clone: This same CDR3 is encoded by further DNA sequences in the sample. The gene calls are TRBV30 and TRBJ1-3, with D hard to call. From germline, CDR1 is GTSNPN and CDR2 SVGIG (reference sequence). The length of the CDR3 is 14 residues. Trimming took 0 bases from V and 0 from J, leaving 6 bases between them. The CDR3 DNA is TGTGCCTGGAGTGTAACCGGCTCTGGAAACACCATATATTTT. Amino acid sequence: CAWSVTGSGNTIYF.

This chain uses TRBV11-2 with TRBJ2-3; possible D gene TRBD1, 6 bases. Germline CDR1 and CDR2: SGHAT and FQNNGV. Trimming shortened V by 2 bases and J by 2 bases, and 8 bases separated the two germline ends. This CDR3 region has 14 residues. In DNA, the CDR3 is TGTGCCAGCAGCTTATGGGGGCCCACAGATACGCAGTATTTT. Amino acid sequence: CASSLWGPTDTQYF.

V is TRBV25-1 and J is TRBJ1-2; 11 bases are shared with TRBD1. Germline CDR1 MGHDK, CDR2 SYGVNS. The trim removed 5 bases at V and 8 bases at J, leaving 13 bases unmatched. The length of the CDR3 is 16 residues. The CDR3 loop is CASSSPGQGVLEGYTF. In DNA, the CDR3 is TGTGCCAGCAGTTCCCCGGGACAGGGGGTTTTAGAGGGCTACACCTTC.

This chain joins TRBV9 and TRBJ1-5; D uncertain. V lost 4 bases to trimming and J lost 1 base, with 9 bases between them. The germline CDR1 and CDR2 sequences are SGDLS and YYNGEE. This CDR3 comprises 14 residues. The CDR3 bases are TGTGCCAGCAGCCGCGGGGTAAGCAATCAGCCCCAGCATTTT. This encodes CASSRGVSNQPQHF.

V is TRBV9 and J is TRBJ1-4; TRBD1 agrees at 10 bases. The CDR3 consists of 18 residues. Germline values: CDR1 SGDLS, CDR2 YYNGEE. With V trimmed by 4 bases and J by 4 bases, 13 bases remained unmatched. The CDR3: CASSPGTGVFSGNEKLFF. DNA for the CDR3: TGTGCCAGCAGCCCAGGGACAGGGGTATTCTCTGGTAATGAAAAACTGTTTTTT.

The count of this clone is one. This chain links TRBV2 with TRBJ2-7; TRBD2 matches at 7 bases. V dropped 4 bases and J dropped 2; count of bases not matched to a gene: 14. Germline values: CDR1 SNHLY, CDR2 FYNNEI. This CDR3 has 17 residues. Written as DNA, the CDR3 is TGTGCCAGCAGTGGGGGGGGTTCGTGGACTAATCCCTACGAGCAGTACTTC. Its protein is CASSGGGSWTNPYEQYF.

The chain has TRBV24-1 and TRBJ2-2, with D hard to call. V was pared by 1 base and J by 7 bases, with 3 bases between. The germline V gene has CDR1 KGHDR and CDR2 SFDVKD. The CDR3 runs 12 residues. The CDR3 region has the DNA TGTGCCACCAGTGATTTCAACGGGGAGCTGTTTTTT. As protein: CATSDFNGELFF.

CDR3 DNA sequence: TGCGCCCATAGGCGGGTCCTCTTTACTGGAAACACCATATATTTT. Residues: CAHRRVLFTGNTIYF. V is TRBV5-1 and J is TRBJ1-3; D uncertain. The ends were cut back, 10 bases at V and 2 bases at J, with 19 bases in the middle. Germline values: CDR1 SGHRS, CDR2 YFSETQ. The CDR3 loop spans 15 amino acids.

The rearrangement joins TRBV11-1 to TRBJ2-7; 10 positions match TRBD1. The CDR3 is 14 residues long. V shed 5 bases and J 6 bases; nucleotides not matched to a gene: 7. Germline V gene lookup returns CDR1 SGHAT and CDR2 FQDESV (reference sequence). This CDR3 reads CASSLTGQGFEQYF. The CDR3 DNA is TGTGCCAGCAGCCTGACGGGACAGGGGTTCGAGCAGTACTTC.

The chain employs TRBV5-5 and TRBJ2-3; weak D call: TRBD2 (5 bases). The CDR3 is 14 amino acids. Germline assignment: CDR1 SGHKS and CDR2 YYEKEE (reference sequence). Deletions cut 4 bases from V and 2 bases from J, with 11 bases between. CDR3 protein: CASSQEVNTDTQYF. The CDR3 bases are TGTGCCAGCAGCCAGGAGGTCAACACAGATACGCAGTATTTT.

The gene calls are TRBV27 and TRBJ1-2; tentatively, D is TRBD1 (6 bases). The CDR3 sequence is 19 residues long. Trimming left V 0 bases short and J 1 base short, with 21 bases between. Germline CDR1 and CDR2: MNHEY and SMNVEV (reference sequence). The CDR3 nucleotides read TGTGCCAGCAGTTTATCGTGGGTCAGGGGTATAGATAGTAACTATGGCTACACCTTC. Translation gives CASSLSWVRGIDSNYGYTF.

The DNA for the CDR3 is TGTGCCAGCAGCACGGACAGGGAGGGTTACGAGCAGTACTTC. Encoded protein: CASSTDREGYEQYF. The genes are TRBV5-6 and TRBJ2-7, with a weak D call TRBD1 (8 bases). V was shortened by 4 bases and J by 4 bases, with 15 bases between the two germline ends. Germline V CDR1 and CDR2: SGHDT, YYEEEE. The CDR3 has 14 amino acids.

V usage is TRBV5-1 and J usage is TRBJ1-6; D gene ambiguous. There are 16 residues in the CDR3. Trimming left V 1 base short and J 5 bases short, with 13 bases between. Per the germline V gene, CDR1 is SGHRS and CDR2 is YFSETQ. The CDR3 nucleotides are TGCGCCAGCAGCTTGAAGTACAGCTTCAATAATTCACCCCTCCACTTT. Its translation: CASSLKYSFNNSPLHF.

The rearrangement links TRBV19 to TRBJ2-3; 9 bases match TRBD2. The CDR3 totals 15 residues. With V trimmed by 3 bases and J by 3 bases, 4 bases remained unmatched. Germline CDR1 LNHDA, CDR2 SQIVND (reference sequence). CDR3 DNA sequence: TGTGCCAGTAGTATCGCGGGGGGGCCGACAGATACGCAGTATTTT. Residues: CASSIAGGPTDTQYF.

This clone was seen many times. CDR3: CASSGTGGTEAFF. The CDR3 coding sequence is TGTGCCAGCAGTGGGACAGGGGGCACTGAAGCTTTCTTT. The gene calls are TRBV6-4 and TRBJ1-1; 10 bases fit TRBD1. Germline CDR1 MRHNA, CDR2 SNTAGT. With V trimmed by 4 bases and J by 4 bases, 0 bases remained unmatched. This CDR3 is 13 amino acids long.